The 12 T cell receptor beta chains below all came from one sample that was sequenced in a study of T cell responses to AZD1222 COVID-19 vaccine. The repertoire was sequenced with immunoSEQ multiplex PCR; TCRdb's copy has only in-frame clones and lacks some. The sample has about 78,000 clones; 90% are singletons. This material consisted of peripheral blood, taken 28 days after the second AZD1222 dose. These TCRs come from an adult who received the AZD1222 COVID-19 vaccine.

This sequence joins TRBV11-2 and TRBJ2-5, with a weak D call TRBD1 (6 bases). Germline-derived CDR1 and CDR2 are SGHAT and FQNNGV. This CDR3 spans 15 amino acids. V lost 2 bases and J lost 2, with 12 bases in between. CDR3: CASSLTTGFQETQYF. The CDR3 DNA reads as TGTGCCAGCAGCTTAACTACAGGGTTTCAAGAGACCCAGTACTTC.

This chain uses TRBV6-1 with TRBJ2-3; D is ambiguous. CDR1 and CDR2 (germline): MNHNS, SASEGT. This CDR3 spans 10 amino acids. V lost 11 bases, J lost 6 bases, and 9 bases lay in between. The CDR3 bases are TGTGCCGCCTCCACGGATACGCAGTATTTT. It translates to CAASTDTQYF.

This chain links TRBV1 with TRBJ2-4; the D call TRBD2 from the table was never checked on the DNA. TRBV1 is labeled a pseudogene. The CDR3 totals 16 residues. CDR3 sequence reads: CTSSPGLAGPKNIQYF. CDR3 DNA: TGCACCAGCAGCCCGGGGCTAGCGGGGCCCAAAAACATTCAGTACTTC.

The chain recombines TRBV7-2 with TRBJ2-7, with TRBD1 matching 7 bases. V lost 3 bases and J lost 2; bases outside the gene matches: 7. The CDR3 runs to 15 residues. The V gene's germline CDR1 is SGHTA and CDR2 FQGNSA. The CDR3 nucleotides are TGTGCCAGCAGCTTCCGACAGGGCCCCCCCTACGAGCAGTACTTC. Its protein product is CASSFRQGPPYEQYF.

The genes are TRBV30 and TRBJ1-5, with 7 bases that match TRBD1. The CDR3 covers 16 residues. Germline CDR1 GTSNPN, CDR2 SVGIG (reference sequence). Unmatched junction bases numbered 11, after V lost 0 bases and J lost 6 bases. The CDR3: CAWSVLSRGRSQPQHF. The DNA of the CDR3 is TGTGCCTGGAGTGTACTATCTAGGGGGCGAAGTCAGCCCCAGCATTTT.

V gene TRBV5-1 combines with J gene TRBJ1-6; D is perhaps TRBD1 (6 bases). The germline gives CDR1 SGHRS, CDR2 YFSETQ. Trimming removed 4 bases from V and 10 bases from J, with 18 bases in between. The CDR3 is 15 residues long. CDR3 residues: CASSGPGTQGSPLHF. CDR3 nucleotides: TGCGCCAGCAGCGGCCCCGGGACCCAGGGGTCACCCCTCCACTTT.

The chain combines TRBV19 with TRBJ2-7; D may be TRBD1 or TRBD2 (6 bases each). V dropped 4 bases and J dropped 5 bases, with 21 bases sitting between them. This CDR3 has 16 amino acids. Germline V gene data show CDR1 as LNHDA and CDR2 as SQIVND (reference sequence). The CDR3 DNA is TGTGCCAGTAGTAGCCCCCGTGTCGGGGGCGGCGACGAGCAGTACTTC. This translates into CASSSPRVGGGDEQYF.

The CDR3 sequence is CATSRDRTKANYGYTF. CDR3 nucleotide sequence: TGTGCCACCAGCAGAGACCGGACAAAAGCTAACTATGGCTACACCTTC. This chain connects TRBV15 to TRBJ1-2; D perhaps matches TRBD1 (5 bases). Germline CDR1 LNHNV, CDR2 YYDKDF (reference sequence). V lost 0 bases and J lost 0, with 11 bases in between. There are 16 residues in the CDR3.

This clone appeared a single time. V usage is TRBV6-5 and J usage is TRBJ2-6, with D hard to call. This CDR3 region has 14 residues. Germline assignment: CDR1 MNHEY and CDR2 SVGAGI. V gave up 6 bases and J gave up 0 bases, with 6 bases separating them. The CDR3 coding sequence is TGTGCCAGCAGAAGGGCCTCTGGGGCCAACGTCCTGACTTTC. This codes for CASRRASGANVLTF.

The V call is TRBV2, the J call TRBJ1-2; no clear D. Trimming pared 6 bases from V and 6 bases from J, leaving 8 bases between. This CDR3 region has 11 residues. CDR1 and CDR2 (germline): SNHLY, FYNNEI. CDR3 loop: CASRPSDGYTF. CDR3 DNA: TGTGCCAGCAGGCCGTCGGATGGCTACACCTTC.

J is TRBJ2-1 and V is TRBV2; TRBD2 aligns across 7 bases. After removal of 11 bases from V and 4 bases from J, the junction contained 8 bases not matched to a gene. This CDR3 comprises 13 residues. Per the germline V gene, CDR1 is SNHLY and CDR2 is FYNNEI. The CDR3 sequence is CARRSGNYNEQFF. In DNA, the CDR3 is TGTGCCCGACGGAGCGGGAATTACAATGAGCAGTTCTTC.

This clone was found once. The gene calls are TRBV6-5 and TRBJ2-7; D is ambiguous. The V end was cut by 0 bases, the J end by 3 bases, with 9 bases between. Germline V gene data show CDR1 as MNHEY and CDR2 as SVGAGI. The CDR3 is made up of 14 amino acids. The CDR3 region has the DNA TGTGCCAGCAGTTACTCGTCTGGGGTCTACGAGCAGTACTTC. It encodes CASSYSSGVYEQYF.